A single sample gave rise to the 9 T cell receptor beta chains below, sequenced in a study of T cell responses to AZD1222 COVID-19 vaccine. Sequenced by immunoSEQ multiplex PCR; TCRdb stores in-frame clones only, minus some. Of 180,000 or so clones in the sample, more than 80% were seen once. The sequencing here drew on peripheral blood, taken on day 0 of AZD1222 vaccination. The receptors come from an adult in good health.

The chain combines TRBV18 with TRBJ1-1; the D is unclear. The CDR3 runs 14 residues. Trimming left V 2 bases short and J 4 bases short, with 11 bases between. Germline V gene sequence: CDR1 KGHSH, CDR2 LQKENI. CDR3 coding DNA: TGTGCCAGCTCACCAGGGTTCGGTATCACTGAAGCTTTCTTT. This gives the protein CASSPGFGITEAFF.

This rearrangement joins TRBV19 to TRBJ1-4; 8 bases map to TRBD1. The germline gives CDR1 LNHDA, CDR2 SQIVND (reference sequence). The J segment lost 2 bases and the V segment lost 4 bases, leaving 3 bases of the junction unmatched. This CDR3 comprises 15 residues. As DNA, the CDR3 is TGTGCCAGTAGTAACTACAGGGGGACTAATGAAAAACTGTTTTTT. Amino acids: CASSNYRGTNEKLFF.

The V and J genes are TRBV10-3 and TRBJ2-3, with TRBD2 matching 9 bases. This CDR3 has 18 amino acids. Trimming cost V 4 bases and J 5 bases; bases outside gene matches: 16. Germline V lookup: CDR1 ENHRY, CDR2 SYGVKD. The CDR3 loop is CAISGLPNGGRAGDTQYF. CDR3 sequence (DNA): TGTGCCATCAGTGGGCTTCCTAACGGCGGGAGGGCCGGAGATACGCAGTATTTT.

This chain connects TRBV14 to TRBJ2-2, with D hard to call. CDR3 length: 14 residues. Germline values: CDR1 SGHDN, CDR2 FVKESK. Deletions cut 0 bases from V and 3 bases from J, with 5 bases between. CDR3: CASSQDSYTGELFF. The CDR3 region has the DNA TGTGCCAGCAGCCAAGACAGCTACACCGGGGAGCTGTTTTTT.

This chain links TRBV7-9 with TRBJ1-4, with D possibly being TRBD1 (5 bases). This CDR3 contains 13 residues. Germline V gene data show CDR1 as SEHNR and CDR2 as FQNEAQ (reference sequence). V lost 5 bases and J 8 bases, leaving 12 bases between the germline ends. The CDR3 sequence is CASSPGVGEKLFF. CDR3 DNA: TGTGCCAGCAGCCCGGGGGTTGGGGAAAAACTGTTTTTT.

This sequence joins TRBV6-1 and TRBJ2-7; D may be TRBD1 (5 bases). Trimming removed 1 base from V and 0 bases from J, with 19 bases in between. The germline gives CDR1 MNHNS, CDR2 SASEGT. The CDR3 length is 18 residues. The CDR3 protein is CASSEERLLLDNSYEQYF. The DNA for the CDR3 is TGTGCCAGCAGTGAAGAGAGACTTTTGCTGGACAACTCCTACGAGCAGTACTTC.

The gene calls are TRBV29-1 and TRBJ2-1, with a weak D call TRBD2 (6 bases). V was pared by 4 bases and J by 0 bases, with 7 bases between. This CDR3 region has 13 residues. Looked up from germline, CDR1 is SQVTM and CDR2 is ANQGSEA. The CDR3 DNA is TGCAGCGTTGTTAGCGGCTCCTACAATGAGCAGTTCTTC. Amino acid sequence: CSVVSGSYNEQFF.

This rearrangement joins TRBV28 to TRBJ1-3; unclear D gene. CDR3 length: 14 residues. The germline V and J ends were trimmed by 3 bases and 0 bases, with 6 bases remaining between them. Germline V gene lookup returns CDR1 MDHEN and CDR2 SYDVKM. The CDR3 loop is CASSLRVSGNTIYF. The DNA for the CDR3 is TGTGCCAGCAGTTTGAGGGTCTCTGGAAACACCATATATTTT.

The chain employs TRBV15 and TRBJ2-5, with D maybe TRBD1 (6 bases). The CDR3 sequence is 14 residues long. V lost 2 bases and J lost 3, with 10 bases in between. Germline CDR1 is LNHNV and CDR2 is YYDKDF (reference sequence). CDR3 bases: TGTGCCACCAGCAGACCTACAGGGAAAGAGACCCAGTACTTC. As protein: CATSRPTGKETQYF.